Below, 10 T cell receptor beta chains from the same sample are listed, as sequenced in a study of blood T cells in healthy people across ages. The second PCR ran roughly 7 to 12 cycles with a sample-barcoded 5' primer and J-beta primers. Each CDR3 protein gets one entry after TCRdb re-called the 5' RACE reads with MiXCR. The sample yields approximately 800,000 distinct CDR3 sequences, roughly 50% seen once. The sample comprised blood. The receptors stem from a man aged 35 to 55 in good health.

This clonotype was recorded a few times. V is TRBV27 and J is TRBJ2-4, with D possibly being TRBD2 (6 bases). Trimming left V 6 bases short and J 0 bases short, with 12 bases between. Germline V CDR1 and CDR2: MNHEY, SMNVEV (reference sequence). The CDR3 is 15 amino acids. The CDR3 sequence: CASSPSGGAKNIQYF. The CDR3 coding sequence is TGTGCCAGCAGCCCATCCGGGGGAGCCAAAAACATTCAGTACTTC.

The rearrangement joins TRBV18 to TRBJ2-7, with TRBD1 identical over 7 bases. The CDR3 has 13 amino acids. Trimming removed 6 bases from V and 4 bases from J; junction bases left unmatched: 6. Germline V lookup: CDR1 KGHSH, CDR2 LQKENI. As DNA, the CDR3 is TGTGCCAGCTCCCCTCAGACAGGGTACGAGCAGTACTTC. Residues: CASSPQTGYEQYF.

This clonotype occurred once. The rearrangement uses TRBV28 and TRBJ2-7; tentative D call: TRBD1 (6 bases). Trimming stripped 4 bases from V and 0 bases from J, with 13 bases between. CDR1 MDHEN and CDR2 SYDVKM come from the germline V gene. CDR3 length: 15 residues. Here the CDR3 reads CASSSPQGISYEQYF. The CDR3 DNA follows: TGTGCCAGCAGTTCCCCTCAGGGGATCTCCTACGAGCAGTACTTC.

In its sample, this clonotype was seen a few times. The chain employs TRBV9 and TRBJ2-3, with 7 nucleotides matching TRBD2. The V gene end was trimmed by 3 bases and the J gene end by 4 bases; junction bases not matched to a gene: 5. CDR3 length: 14 amino acids. Germline CDR1 is SGDLS and CDR2 is YYNGEE. The CDR3 sequence is CASSAGGRADTQYF. The CDR3 DNA follows: TGTGCCAGCAGCGCCGGGGGGAGGGCAGATACGCAGTATTTT.

The V and J genes are TRBV7-9 and TRBJ2-7, with D possibly matching TRBD2 (5 bases). Germline loops: CDR1 SEHNR, CDR2 FQNEAQ (reference sequence). CDR3 size: 14 residues. Trimming took 5 bases from V and 2 from J, leaving 13 bases between them. The CDR3 bases are TGTGCCAGCAGCCCAGGACTCACCCCCTACGAGCAGTACTTC. Translation gives CASSPGLTPYEQYF.

The chain employs TRBV3-1 and TRBJ1-2; 7 bases are a match to TRBD1. Per germline, CDR1 LGHDT and CDR2 YNNKEL (reference sequence). J lost 0 bases, V lost 6 bases, and 4 bases had no gene match. This CDR3 is built from 14 residues. The CDR3 here is CASRAQGANYGYTF. The DNA for the CDR3 is TGTGCCAGCAGGGCCCAGGGGGCTAACTATGGCTACACCTTC.

CDR3 sequence reads: CASSSGYNQPQHF. The CDR3 DNA is TGTGCCAGCAGCTCAGGGTACAATCAGCCCCAGCATTTT. The V call is TRBV12-3 or TRBV12-4, the J call TRBJ1-5, with a possible D match to TRBD1 (5 bases). The CDR3 contains 13 residues. V gave up 6 bases and J gave up 3 bases, with 9 bases separating them.

In its sample, this clonotype was seen once. The chain carries TRBV20-1 and TRBJ1-1; D uncertain. The germline CDR1 and CDR2 sequences are DFQATT and SNEGSKA (reference sequence). CDR3 length: 14 amino acids. V gave up 1 base and J gave up 4 bases, with 13 bases separating them. The CDR3 DNA follows: TGCAGTGCTAGAGCCCCTGACAAGCCCACTGAAGCTTTCTTT. Residues: CSARAPDKPTEAFF.

V gene TRBV7-3 combines with J gene TRBJ2-1, with D perhaps TRBD1 or TRBD2 (5 bases each). This CDR3 is built from 16 residues. Germline assignment: CDR1 SGHTA and CDR2 FQGTGA. V dropped 5 bases and J dropped 0 bases, with 14 bases sitting between them. The CDR3 region is CASSELLGTSYNEQFF. DNA of the CDR3: TGTGCCAGCAGCGAACTTCTGGGGACCTCCTACAATGAGCAGTTCTTC.

The chain employs TRBV25-1 and TRBJ1-5, with a weak D call TRBD1 (5 bases). The V gene's germline CDR1 is MGHDK and CDR2 SYGVNS. Trimming stripped 3 bases from V and 10 bases from J, with 16 bases between. The CDR3 is made up of 14 amino acids. CDR3 bases: TGTGCCAGCAGTGACGAGACCTGGGGGGAACCCCAGCATTTT. Protein product: CASSDETWGEPQHF.